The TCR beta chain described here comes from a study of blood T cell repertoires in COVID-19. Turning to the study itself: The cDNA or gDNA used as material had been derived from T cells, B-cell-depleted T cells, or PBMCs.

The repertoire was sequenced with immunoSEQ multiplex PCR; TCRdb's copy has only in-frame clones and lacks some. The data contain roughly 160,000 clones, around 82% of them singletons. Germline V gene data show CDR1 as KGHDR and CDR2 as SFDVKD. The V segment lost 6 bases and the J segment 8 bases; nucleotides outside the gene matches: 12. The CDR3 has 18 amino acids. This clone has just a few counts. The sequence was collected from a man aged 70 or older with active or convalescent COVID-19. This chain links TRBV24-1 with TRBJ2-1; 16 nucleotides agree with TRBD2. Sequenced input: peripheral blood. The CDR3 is CATSSGTSGRARPDEQFF. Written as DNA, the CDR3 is TGTGCCACCAGTAGCGGGACTAGCGGGAGGGCCCGTCCTGATGAGCAGTTCTTC.